This T cell receptor beta chain was profiled in a study of blood T cell repertoires in COVID-19. For the study at large: There were acute and convalescent COVID-19 samples, and they came from the United States, Italy and Spain. In each case, the material was cDNA or gDNA derived from T cells, B-cell-depleted T cells, or PBMCs.

Authors' analysis steps: Reference gene primer amplification gave nucleated cell count estimates. Measured with immunoSEQ multiplex PCR; TCRdb has only the in-frame clones, and not every one. The V and J calls and the clone size are those of that table, but D and trimming were determined from the DNA. Of roughly 50,000 clones in the sample, roughly 83% are singletons; the top ten hold roughly three fifths. The CDR3 spans 14 residues. V lost 4 bases and J 0 bases, leaving 9 bases between the germline ends. CDR1 and CDR2 from the germline V gene are SGHNT and YENEEA. Sequencing was done on a sample of peripheral blood. This chain joins TRBV11-3 and TRBJ2-5; perhaps TRBD1 as D (6 bases). The source of this sequence is a man between 65 and 80 years old with acute or convalescent COVID-19. The CDR3, as DNA: TGTGCCAGCAGCTCCTACAGGGACCAAGAGACCCAGTACTTC. It yields the protein CASSSYRDQETQYF.